The sequence of this T cell receptor (beta chain) was determined in a study of T cell responses to AZD1222 COVID-19 vaccine. General study points: Reportedly, nearly half the spike-specific TCRs target unmutated variant regions. The repertoires were collected only after the peak T cell response.

In this sample, this clone turned up once. Its antigen is not identified. Clones were read by immunoSEQ multiplex PCR, and TCRdb kept only the in-frame ones, dropping some. The table lists roughly 99,000 clones, roughly 87% of them singletons. The specimen was peripheral blood, collected on day 0 of AZD1222 vaccination. This TCR came from an adult in good health.

CDR3 in amino acids: CASSLQGDTQYF. DNA of the CDR3: TGTGCCAGCAGTTTACAGGGAGATACGCAGTATTTT. The V gene is TRBV5-5, the J gene TRBJ2-3, with TRBD1 as a possible D gene (6 bases). The CDR3 consists of 12 residues. V was clipped by 5 bases and J by 5 bases, with 9 bases between them. Germline loops: CDR1 SGHKS, CDR2 YYEKEE (reference sequence).